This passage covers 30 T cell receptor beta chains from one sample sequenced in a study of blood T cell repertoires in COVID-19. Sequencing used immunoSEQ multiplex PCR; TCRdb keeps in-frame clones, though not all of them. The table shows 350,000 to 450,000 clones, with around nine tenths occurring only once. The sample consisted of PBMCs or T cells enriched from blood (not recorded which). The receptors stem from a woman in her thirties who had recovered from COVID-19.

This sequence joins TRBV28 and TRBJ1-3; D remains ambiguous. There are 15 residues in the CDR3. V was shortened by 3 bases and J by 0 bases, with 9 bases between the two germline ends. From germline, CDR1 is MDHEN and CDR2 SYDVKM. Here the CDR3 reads CASSLYRGSGNTIYF. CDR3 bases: TGTGCCAGCAGTTTGTATCGGGGCTCTGGAAACACCATATATTTT.

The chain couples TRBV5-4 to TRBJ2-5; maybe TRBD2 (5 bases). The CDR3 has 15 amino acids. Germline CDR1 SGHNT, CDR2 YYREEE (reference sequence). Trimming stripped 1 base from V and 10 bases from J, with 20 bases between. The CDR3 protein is CASSLTPEPRGNQYF. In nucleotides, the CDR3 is TGTGCCAGCAGCTTGACCCCGGAGCCCCGGGGAAACCAGTACTTC. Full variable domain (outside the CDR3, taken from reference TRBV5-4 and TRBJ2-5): ETGVTQSPTHLIKTRGQQVTLRCSSQSGHNTVSWYQQALGQGPQFIFQYYREEENGRGNFPPRFSGLQFPNYSSELNVNALELDDSALYLCASSLTPEPRGNQYFGPGTRLLVL.

The CDR3 DNA sequence: TGTGCCAGCAGCCAAATGAGCTCTGGAAACACCATATATTTT. It yields the protein CASSQMSSGNTIYF. The chain joins TRBV3-1 (or the pseudogene TRBV3-2) to TRBJ1-3; D is unclear. The CDR3 runs 14 residues. Germline assignment: CDR1 LGHDT and CDR2 YNNKEL (reference sequence). The ends were cut back, 2 bases at V and 0 bases at J, with 5 bases in the middle.

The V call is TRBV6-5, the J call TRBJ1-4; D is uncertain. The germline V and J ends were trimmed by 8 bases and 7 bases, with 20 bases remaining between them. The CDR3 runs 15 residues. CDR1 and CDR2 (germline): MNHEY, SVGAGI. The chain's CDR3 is CASALSWGGGEKLFF. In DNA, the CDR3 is TGTGCCAGCGCACTCTCCTGGGGAGGAGGTGAAAAACTGTTTTTT.

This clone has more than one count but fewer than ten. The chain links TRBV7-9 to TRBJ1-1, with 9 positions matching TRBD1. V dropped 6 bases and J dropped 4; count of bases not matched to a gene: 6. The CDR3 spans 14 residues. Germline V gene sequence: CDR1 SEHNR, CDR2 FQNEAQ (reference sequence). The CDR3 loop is CASRSYRGLTEAFF. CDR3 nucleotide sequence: TGTGCCAGCAGGTCGTACAGGGGGCTCACTGAAGCTTTCTTT.

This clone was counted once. The CDR3 region has the DNA TGTGCCAGCAGCCAAAACAGGGCCGGGGAGCTGTTTTTT. Amino acid sequence: CASSQNRAGELFF. The V call is TRBV3-1 (or the pseudogene TRBV3-2), the J call TRBJ2-2, with D perhaps TRBD1 (6 bases). Germline-derived CDR1 and CDR2 are LGHDT and YNNKEL (reference sequence). The CDR3 has 13 amino acids. The germline V and J ends were trimmed by 2 bases and 6 bases, with 7 bases remaining between them.

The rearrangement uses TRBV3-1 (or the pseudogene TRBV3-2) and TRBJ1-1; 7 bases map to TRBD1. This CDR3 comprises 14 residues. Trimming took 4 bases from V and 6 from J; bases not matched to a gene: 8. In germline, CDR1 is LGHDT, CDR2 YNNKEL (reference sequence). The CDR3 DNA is TGTGCCAGCAGCCGAGGAGACAGGGAACCTGAAGCTTTCTTT. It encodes CASSRGDREPEAFF.

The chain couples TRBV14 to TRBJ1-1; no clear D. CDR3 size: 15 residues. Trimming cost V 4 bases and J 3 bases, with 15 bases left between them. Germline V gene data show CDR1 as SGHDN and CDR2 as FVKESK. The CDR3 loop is CASSPLKGDYTEAFF. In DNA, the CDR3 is TGTGCCAGCAGCCCCCTGAAAGGAGACTACACTGAAGCTTTCTTT.

CDR3: CATQGRGPSDGEQFF. DNA for the CDR3: TGTGCCACTCAAGGGCGGGGCCCGAGCGATGGTGAGCAGTTCTTC. The chain recombines TRBV24-1 with TRBJ2-1, with D maybe TRBD2 (6 bases). Between the trimmed V and J ends, which lost 10 bases and 9 bases, there was a span of 24 bases. The CDR3 has 15 amino acids. The germline gives CDR1 KGHDR, CDR2 SFDVKD.

The CDR3 region is CAWSSGTNTEAFF. The CDR3 nucleotides read TGTGCCTGGAGTTCGGGAACGAACACTGAAGCTTTCTTT. V and J are TRBV30 and TRBJ1-1; D ambiguous. This CDR3 has 13 residues. V gave up 2 bases and J gave up 1 base, with 8 bases separating them. The germline CDR1 and CDR2 sequences are GTSNPN and SVGIG (reference sequence).

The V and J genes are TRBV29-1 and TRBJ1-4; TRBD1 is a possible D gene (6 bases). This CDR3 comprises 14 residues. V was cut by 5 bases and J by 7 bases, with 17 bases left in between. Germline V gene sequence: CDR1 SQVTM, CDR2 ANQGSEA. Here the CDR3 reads CSVPGFKGGEKLFF. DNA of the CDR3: TGCAGCGTTCCGGGATTTAAAGGGGGTGAAAAACTGTTTTTT.

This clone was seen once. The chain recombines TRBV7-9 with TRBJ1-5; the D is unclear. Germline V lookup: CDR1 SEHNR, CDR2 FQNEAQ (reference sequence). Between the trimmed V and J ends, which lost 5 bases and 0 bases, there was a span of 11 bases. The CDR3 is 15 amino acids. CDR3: CASSPSSYSNQPQHF. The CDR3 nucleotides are TGTGCCAGCAGCCCATCAAGCTATAGCAATCAGCCCCAGCATTTT.

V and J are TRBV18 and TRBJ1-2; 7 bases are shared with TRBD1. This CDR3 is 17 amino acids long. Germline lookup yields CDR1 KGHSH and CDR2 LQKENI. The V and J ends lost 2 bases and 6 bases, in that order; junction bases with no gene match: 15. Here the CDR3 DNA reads TGTGCCAGCTCACCATCTCGTACAGGGGCTCGTGAGGATGGCTACACCTTC. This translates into CASSPSRTGAREDGYTF.

The CDR3 region has the DNA TGTGCCAGCACGGACAAAACCAATACGCAGTATTTT. Protein: CASTDKTNTQYF. This rearrangement joins TRBV6-5 to TRBJ2-3; D perhaps matches TRBD1 (5 bases). The V gene lost 7 bases and the J gene lost 7 bases, with 12 bases spanning the gap. Germline assignment: CDR1 MNHEY and CDR2 SVGAGI. This CDR3 is built from 12 residues.

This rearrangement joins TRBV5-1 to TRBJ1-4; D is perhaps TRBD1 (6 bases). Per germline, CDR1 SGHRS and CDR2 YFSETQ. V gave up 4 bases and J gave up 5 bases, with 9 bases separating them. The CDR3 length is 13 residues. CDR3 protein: CASSGQPNEKLFF. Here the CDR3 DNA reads TGCGCCAGCAGCGGACAGCCAAATGAAAAACTGTTTTTT.

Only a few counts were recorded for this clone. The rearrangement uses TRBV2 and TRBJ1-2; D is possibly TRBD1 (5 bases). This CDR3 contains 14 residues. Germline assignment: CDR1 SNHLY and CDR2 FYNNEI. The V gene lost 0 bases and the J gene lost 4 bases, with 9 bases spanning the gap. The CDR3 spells CASSEASGSYGYTF. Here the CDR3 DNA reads TGTGCCAGCAGTGAAGCATCAGGGTCCTATGGCTACACCTTC.

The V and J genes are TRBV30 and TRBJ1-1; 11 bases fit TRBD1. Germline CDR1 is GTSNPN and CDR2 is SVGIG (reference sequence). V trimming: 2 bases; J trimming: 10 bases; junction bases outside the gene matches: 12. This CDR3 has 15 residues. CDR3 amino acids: CAWSWGRTGGKGAFF. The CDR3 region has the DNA TGTGCCTGGAGTTGGGGGCGGACAGGGGGCAAGGGAGCTTTCTTT. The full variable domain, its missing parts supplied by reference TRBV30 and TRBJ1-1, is SQTIHQWPATLVQPVGSPLSLECTVEGTSNPNLYWYRQAAGRGLQLLFYSVGIGQISSEVPQNLSASRPQDRQFILSSKKLLLSDSGFYLCAWSWGRTGGKGAFFGQGTRLTVV.

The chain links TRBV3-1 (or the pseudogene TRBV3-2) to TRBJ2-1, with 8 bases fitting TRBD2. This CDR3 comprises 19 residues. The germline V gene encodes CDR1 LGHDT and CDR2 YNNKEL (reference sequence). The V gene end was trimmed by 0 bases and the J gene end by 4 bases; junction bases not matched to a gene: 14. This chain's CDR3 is CASSQEAGAMTFLYNEQFF. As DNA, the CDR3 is TGTGCCAGCAGCCAAGAAGCGGGGGCCATGACATTCCTTTACAATGAGCAGTTCTTC.

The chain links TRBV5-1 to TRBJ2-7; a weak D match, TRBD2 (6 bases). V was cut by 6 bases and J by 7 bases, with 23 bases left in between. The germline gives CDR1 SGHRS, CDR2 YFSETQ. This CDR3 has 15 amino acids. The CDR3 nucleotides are TGCGCCAGCAAAGCCAGAGGGACTTCGAGCCCTGAGCAGTACTTC. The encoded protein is CASKARGTSSPEQYF.

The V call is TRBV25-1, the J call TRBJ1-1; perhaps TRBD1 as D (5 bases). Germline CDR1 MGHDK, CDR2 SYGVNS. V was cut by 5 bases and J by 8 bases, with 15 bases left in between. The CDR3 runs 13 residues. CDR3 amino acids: CASSRGGYEEAFF. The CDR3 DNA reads TGTGCCAGCAGTCGGGGGGGGTATGAAGAAGCTTTCTTT.

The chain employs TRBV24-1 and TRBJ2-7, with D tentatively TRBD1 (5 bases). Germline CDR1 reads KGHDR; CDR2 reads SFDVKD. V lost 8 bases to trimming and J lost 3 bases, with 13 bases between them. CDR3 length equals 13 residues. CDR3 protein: CATITTDLYEQYF. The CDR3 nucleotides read TGTGCCACCATAACGACAGACCTCTACGAGCAGTACTTC.

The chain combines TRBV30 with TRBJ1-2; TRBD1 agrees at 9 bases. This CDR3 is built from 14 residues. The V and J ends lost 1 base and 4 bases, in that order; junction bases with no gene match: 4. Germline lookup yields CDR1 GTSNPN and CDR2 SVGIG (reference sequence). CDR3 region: CAWSATGGPYGYTF. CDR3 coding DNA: TGTGCCTGGAGTGCGACAGGGGGTCCCTATGGCTACACCTTC.

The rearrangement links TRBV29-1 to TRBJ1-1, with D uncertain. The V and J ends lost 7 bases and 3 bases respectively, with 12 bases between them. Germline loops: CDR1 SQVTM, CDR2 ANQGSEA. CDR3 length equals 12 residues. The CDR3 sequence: CSGCPVDTEAFF. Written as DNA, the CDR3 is TGCAGCGGATGCCCGGTGGACACTGAAGCTTTCTTT.

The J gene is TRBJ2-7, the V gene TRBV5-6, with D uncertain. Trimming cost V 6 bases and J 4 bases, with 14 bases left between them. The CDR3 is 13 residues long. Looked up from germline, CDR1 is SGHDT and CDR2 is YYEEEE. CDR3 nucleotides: TGTGCCAGCACCCCGGGTGGGTTATACGAGCAGTACTTC. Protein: CASTPGGLYEQYF.

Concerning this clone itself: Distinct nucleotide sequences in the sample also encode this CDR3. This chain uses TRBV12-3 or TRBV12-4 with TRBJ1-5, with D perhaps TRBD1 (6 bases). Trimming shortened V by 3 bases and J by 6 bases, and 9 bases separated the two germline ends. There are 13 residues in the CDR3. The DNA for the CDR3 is TGTGCCAGCAGTTTTGGGGGCGGTCAGCCCCAGCATTTT. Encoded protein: CASSFGGGQPQHF.

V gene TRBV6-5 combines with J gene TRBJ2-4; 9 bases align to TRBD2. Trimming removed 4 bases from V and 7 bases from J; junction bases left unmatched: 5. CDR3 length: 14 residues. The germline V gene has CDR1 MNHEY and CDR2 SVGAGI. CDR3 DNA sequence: TGTGCCAGCAGTTCCGGGACTAGCAGGAACATTCAGTACTTC. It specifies CASSSGTSRNIQYF.

The DNA of the CDR3 is TGTGCCAGCAGTTTGCGCGGAACCTATAATTCACCCCTCCACTTT. Amino acid sequence: CASSLRGTYNSPLHF. The rearrangement joins TRBV28 to TRBJ1-6; D remains ambiguous. The CDR3 runs to 15 residues. V dropped 3 bases and J dropped 2 bases, with 8 bases sitting between them. Germline values: CDR1 MDHEN, CDR2 SYDVKM.

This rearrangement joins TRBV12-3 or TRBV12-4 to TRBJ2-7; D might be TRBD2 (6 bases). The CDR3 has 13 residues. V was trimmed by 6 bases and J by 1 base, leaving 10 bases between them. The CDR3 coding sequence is TGTGCCAGCAGGGGCGGGACTTCCTACGAGCAGTACTTC. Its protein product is CASRGGTSYEQYF.

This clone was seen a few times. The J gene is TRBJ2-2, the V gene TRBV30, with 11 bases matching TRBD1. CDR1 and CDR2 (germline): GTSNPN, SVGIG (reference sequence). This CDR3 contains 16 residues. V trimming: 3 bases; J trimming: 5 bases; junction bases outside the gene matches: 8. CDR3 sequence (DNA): TGTGCCTGGAGCCTGCCCCGGGACAGGGGGACCGGGGAGCTGTTTTTT. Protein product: CAWSLPRDRGTGELFF.

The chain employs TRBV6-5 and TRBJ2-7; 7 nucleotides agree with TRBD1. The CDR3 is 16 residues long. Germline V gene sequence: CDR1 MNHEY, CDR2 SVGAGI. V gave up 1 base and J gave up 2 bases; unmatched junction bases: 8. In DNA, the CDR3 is TGTGCCAGCAGTTACTTGTCGGGACAGAGTACCTACGAGCAGTACTTC. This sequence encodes CASSYLSGQSTYEQYF.